This paragraph covers one TCR beta chain sequence. This sample is part of a study of blood T cell repertoires in COVID-19. Assay used: immunoSEQ multiplex PCR; TCRdb lists only in-frame clones, some missing. The sample yields some 110,000 clones, approximately 85% seen once. V lost 5 bases, J lost 5 bases, and 12 bases stayed unmatched. The CDR3 spans 15 residues. Looked up from germline, CDR1 is SGHDT and CDR2 is YYEEEE. The TCR comes from a human donor in a cohort sampled during active COVID-19. V is TRBV5-6 and J is TRBJ2-7; 8 nucleotides agree with TRBD2. The material sequenced was peripheral blood. The CDR3 loop is CASRTSGALFDEQYF. The CDR3, as DNA: TGTGCCAGCAGAACTAGCGGAGCCCTTTTCGACGAGCAGTACTTC.